A single sample gave rise to the 19 T cell receptor beta chains below, sequenced in a study of human T cells and chemical hapten exposure. TCRdb itself ran the RACE reads through MiXCR, one entry per CDR3 protein. The data show roughly 100,000 distinct CDR3 sequences, under 40% seen once. Time point reported: patch test 3, about 24 weeks after DPC sensitization. As for treatment: therapeutic diphenylcyclopropenone sensitization with weekly scalp DPC. Sequenced here: whole blood, sampled in connection with sensitization to the hapten diphenylcyclopropenone (DPC). The source is a man aged 35-49 years with alopecia areata. Some clones in this sample may be carry-over from other donors' samples.

This clonotype was observed a few times. The rearrangement uses TRBV3-1 and TRBJ1-2, with a weak D call TRBD1 (6 bases). CDR1 is LGHDT, CDR2 YNNKEL, per germline (reference sequence). The CDR3 length is 15 residues. V was trimmed by 0 bases and J by 5 bases, leaving 13 bases between them. DNA of the CDR3: TGTGCCAGCAGCCAAGATCAGGGCAGGGGATATGGCTACACCTTC. Translated, it gives CASSQDQGRGYGYTF.

The chain recombines TRBV29-1 with TRBJ2-3; the match to TRBD1 covers 12 bases. Germline assignment: CDR1 SQVTM and CDR2 ANQGSEA. The junction had 9 bases not matched to a gene; V was cut back by 5 bases and J by 3 bases. This CDR3 has 16 residues. The CDR3 here is CSVLPGQGASTDTQYF. Written as DNA, the CDR3 is TGCAGCGTTCTACCGGGACAGGGGGCGTCGACAGATACGCAGTATTTT.

The gene calls are TRBV7-2 and TRBJ1-2; possible D gene TRBD1, 5 bases. Germline values: CDR1 SGHTA, CDR2 FQGNSA. The CDR3 is 12 amino acids. The germline V and J ends were trimmed by 6 bases and 7 bases, with 12 bases remaining between them. This CDR3 is CASRRGEGGYTF. The CDR3 coding sequence is TGTGCCAGCAGGAGAGGGGAGGGTGGCTACACCTTC.

The chain has TRBV29-1 and TRBJ1-3; 7 bases map to TRBD1. CDR1 and CDR2 from the germline V gene are SQVTM and ANQGSEA. The CDR3 runs to 13 residues. V shed 7 bases and J 2 bases; nucleotides not matched to a gene: 5. The CDR3 nucleotides are TGCAGCGAACGACAGGGACCTGGAAACACCATATATTTT. The encoded protein is CSERQGPGNTIYF.

V gene TRBV5-1 combines with J gene TRBJ2-3; TRBD2 might be the D (5 bases). The V gene's germline CDR1 is SGHRS and CDR2 YFSETQ. The V gene lost 6 bases and the J gene lost 0 bases, with 8 bases spanning the gap. This CDR3 spans 13 amino acids. For the CDR3, the DNA is TGCGCCAGCAAGTCGGGGAGCACAGATACGCAGTATTTT. Translating gives CASKSGSTDTQYF.

This clonotype was seen many times. The chain links TRBV28 to TRBJ1-1, with D hard to call. This CDR3 is 14 amino acids long. V lost 7 bases to trimming and J lost 2 bases, with 14 bases between them. Germline-derived CDR1 and CDR2 are MDHEN and SYDVKM. The CDR3 sequence is CASILHGKNTEAFF. CDR3 bases: TGTGCCAGCATCCTCCATGGGAAAAACACTGAAGCTTTCTTT. Complete variable domain (other parts from reference TRBV28 and TRBJ1-1): DVKVTQSSRYLVKRTGEKVFLECVQDMDHENMFWYRQDPGLGLRLIYFSYDVKMKEKGDIPEGYSVSREKKERFSLILESASTNQTSMYLCASILHGKNTEAFFGQGTRLTVV.

A few counts support this clonotype. V usage is TRBV10-3 and J usage is TRBJ2-5; 10 bases align to TRBD1. Per the germline V gene, CDR1 is ENHRY and CDR2 is SYGVKD. The CDR3 sequence is 15 residues long. V was clipped by 5 bases and J by 2 bases; unmatched bases: 5. CDR3 protein: CAISIGTGVQETQYF. CDR3 nucleotides: TGTGCCATCAGTATTGGGACAGGGGTTCAAGAGACCCAGTACTTC.

This clonotype was detected a few times. V is TRBV29-1 and J is TRBJ2-3; D is unclear. Trimming stripped 8 bases from V and 0 bases from J, with 9 bases between. The CDR3 consists of 12 residues. The germline V gene has CDR1 SQVTM and CDR2 ANQGSEA. CDR3 in amino acids: CSPRTSTDTQYF. DNA of the CDR3: TGCAGCCCCCGAACTAGCACAGATACGCAGTATTTT.

The table lists this clonotype with a few counts. The chain is built from TRBV29-1 and TRBJ2-1; the D is unclear. Germline assignment: CDR1 SQVTM and CDR2 ANQGSEA. V was pared by 3 bases and J by 7 bases, with 13 bases between. The CDR3 totals 13 residues. Written as DNA, the CDR3 is TGCAGCGTTGATACCCAGTCTACGAATGAGCAGTTCTTC. This translates into CSVDTQSTNEQFF.

The chain carries TRBV11-1 and TRBJ1-1; D perhaps matches TRBD1 (6 bases). The CDR3 sequence is 15 residues long. The germline CDR1 and CDR2 sequences are SGHAT and FQDESV (reference sequence). V lost 1 base to trimming and J lost 2 bases, with 11 bases between them. The CDR3 coding sequence is TGTGCCAGCAGCTTAGTGATCGGGGGCAACACTGAAGCTTTCTTT. It translates to CASSLVIGGNTEAFF.

This chain uses TRBV7-8 with TRBJ2-3; 7 nucleotides agree with TRBD1. The CDR3 totals 15 residues. Germline V gives CDR1 SGHVS, CDR2 FQNEAQ. V lost 7 bases and J lost 1; bases outside the gene matches: 8. For the CDR3, the DNA is TGTGCCAGCAAGGGGGCCCCCGTTGGCACAGATACGCAGTATTTT. This sequence encodes CASKGAPVGTDTQYF. The complete variable domain, with remaining parts taken from reference TRBV7-8 and TRBJ2-3, reads GAGVSQSPRYKVAKRGQDVALRCDPISGHVSLFWYQQALGQGPEFLTYFQNEAQLDKSGLPSDRFFAERPEGSVSTLKIQRTQQEDSAVYLCASKGAPVGTDTQYFGPGTRLTVL.

This clonotype has more than one count but fewer than ten. This chain links TRBV29-1 with TRBJ2-1; TRBD1 aligns across 7 bases. The CDR3 loop spans 13 amino acids. The trim removed 5 bases at V and 3 bases at J, leaving 4 bases unmatched. Germline CDR1 is SQVTM and CDR2 is ANQGSEA. The CDR3 DNA sequence: TGCAGCGTTTGGGACAGAGACTACAATGAGCAGTTCTTC. Residues: CSVWDRDYNEQFF.

This clonotype was observed a handful of times. CDR3 nucleotides: TGTGCCAGCAGCCCAAGATCGCCGAACACCGGGGAGCTGTTTTTT. Encoded protein: CASSPRSPNTGELFF. The chain joins TRBV14 to TRBJ2-2; D not resolved. Trimming removed 4 bases from V and 0 bases from J, with 9 bases in between. CDR3 length: 15 amino acids. The germline V gene encodes CDR1 SGHDN and CDR2 FVKESK.

This clonotype was detected a few times. The chain recombines TRBV7-3 with TRBJ1-2; TRBD1 might be the D (6 bases). Germline CDR1 reads SGHTA; CDR2 reads FQGTGA. Trimming shortened V by 5 bases and J by 8 bases, and 15 bases separated the two germline ends. This CDR3 has 13 amino acids. CDR3 DNA: TGTGCCAGCAGCCCCAGTAGGGGGGAAGGCTACACCTTC. Translated, it gives CASSPSRGEGYTF.

This clonotype was counted a few times. V is TRBV7-9 and J is TRBJ2-3; a weak D match, TRBD1 (5 bases). From germline, CDR1 is SEHNR and CDR2 FQNEAQ (reference sequence). This CDR3 contains 15 residues. Trimming removed 3 bases at V and 0 bases at J, with 10 bases between. Written as DNA, the CDR3 is TGTGCCAGCAGCTTGACAGACCCCAGCACAGATACGCAGTATTTT. Its translation: CASSLTDPSTDTQYF.

The V call is TRBV5-4, the J call TRBJ2-5; D remains unclear. Trimming left V 2 bases short and J 7 bases short, with 15 bases between. The germline V gene has CDR1 SGHNT and CDR2 YYREEE (reference sequence). This CDR3 region has 14 residues. The CDR3 sequence is CASSLDSNWMTQYF. CDR3 bases: TGTGCCAGCAGCTTAGACTCAAATTGGATGACCCAGTACTTC.

This chain joins TRBV7-9 and TRBJ2-1; D unresolved. Trimming took off 5 bases at V and 7 bases at J, with 21 bases between the two ends. This CDR3 has 16 amino acids. Germline V gene sequence: CDR1 SEHNR, CDR2 FQNEAQ (reference sequence). The CDR3 sequence is CASSTTPAFHRNEQFF. The CDR3 coding sequence is TGTGCCAGCAGCACGACCCCAGCTTTTCATAGGAATGAGCAGTTCTTC.

The chain couples TRBV4-1 to TRBJ1-3; D unresolved. CDR3 length equals 15 residues. The V gene lost 1 base and the J gene lost 0 bases, with 7 bases spanning the gap. Germline V lookup: CDR1 MGHRA, CDR2 YSYEKL. Here the CDR3 reads CASSQVGLSGNTIYF. In nucleotides, the CDR3 is TGCGCCAGCAGCCAAGTTGGACTCTCTGGAAACACCATATATTTT.

This chain uses TRBV29-1 with TRBJ2-5, with no clear D. Germline CDR1 is SQVTM and CDR2 is ANQGSEA. The CDR3 covers 13 residues. V lost 4 bases and J lost 1, with 10 bases in between. For the CDR3, the DNA is TGCAGCGTTGTACAGTTCGTCCAAGAGACCCAGTACTTC. Its translation: CSVVQFVQETQYF.